This TCR beta chain was captured by sequencing in a study of T cells in Graves' hyperthyroidism and ophthalmopathy (dated by TCRdb to about 2019). At the level of the whole study: Peripheral blood samples were taken at initial diagnosis, before any treatment was given. TCR V-J signatures able to tell the groups apart were searched for in a discovery cohort of approximately 95 patients, of whom roughly 42 had Graves' ophthalmopathy and about 60 had stable Graves' hyperthyroidism. Prospective prediction of ophthalmopathy was tested in an independent validation cohort of fewer than 20 hyperthyroidism patients and 17 patients who later progressed to ophthalmopathy. The approximately 100 discovery patients were divided at random into training and test sets in a 7:3 ratio. In several Graves' hyperthyroidism patients, the study also compared T-cell repertoires from thyroid tissue with T-cell repertoires from blood. Once sampling was done, hyperthyroidism patients were given methimazole at a starting dose of 30 mg daily, whereas ophthalmopathy patients were given high-dose intravenous methylprednisolone. The paper describes TCR Vbeta CDR3 sequencing of around 140 peripheral blood samples, made up of about 40 ophthalmopathy patients, roughly 72 hyperthyroidism patients and 17 progressor patients. The paper's findings and limits, for the study overall: Most expanded thyroid clonotypes (frequency above 0.001) were also detected in blood, suggesting blood repertoires may reflect thyroid immune responses. A 13 V-J signature model separated ophthalmopathy from stable hyperthyroidism, with roughly 88% sensitivity and around 84% specificity in cross-validation and 80%/75% in testing. Sample size was not statistically predetermined, and blinding of investigators to group allocation was not performed. In validation, progression to ophthalmopathy was predicted by the model with more than 65% sensitivity and nearly 75% specificity, a median of about 6.4 months before onset.

TCR beta CDR3 regions were amplified from RNA transcripts. The first round of RT-PCR for the TCR CDR3 was performed with the HTBI primer set and the Qiagen OneStep RT-PCR kit. The libraries were constructed in a second round of multiplex PCR and then size-selected and purified. Sequencing of the libraries was done on an Illumina HiSeq2000 using paired-end 100 bp reads. As for the original processing: SOAPnuke was used to process the raw data, with reads discarded if the reads contained adapters or uncalled bases, had a mean Phred below 15, or lacked an exact constant-primer or identifier match. COPE v1.2.5 was used to merge the high-quality paired reads, and each unique nucleotide sequence was defined as a clonotype. MiTCR v1.1 was used to align the clonotypes against IMGT TRBV, TRBD and TRBJ reference segments. The analysis was restricted to V-J combinations with a frequency above 0.0001, which together covered roughly 99% of the repertoires. The TCS score was defined as F50 (clonal expansion) divided by E x V (chaos), with BLOSUM62-based TCRdist calculated between CDR3 peptides within each V-J. Welch's t-statistics and random forest reduced 500 to 650 V-J features to about 13, which were used in a naive Bayes classifier (R e1071). TCRdb trimmed the raw reads at Q25, called clones with MiXCR and kept productive beta chains. For every CDR3 protein sequence, its rows merge into one entry that carries the most common genes and DNA. Clone size and V and J calls follow TCRdb, not the original study. This sample holds more than 75,000 distinct CDR3 sequences; about half were observed only once. The ten most abundant clones make up 27% of the sample.

This clonotype was recorded many times. Its antigen is not yet known. No much larger clonotype is one base removed from it; base qualities were not supplied. CDR1 and CDR2 are drawn from the germline V gene (reference sequence): DFQATT, SNEGSKA. From the cysteine up to the phenylalanine, the CDR3 has a length of 18 residues. Only the CDR3 part of the read is kept: 54 bases, read in frame from the first base. After removal of 5 bases from V and 3 bases from J, the junction retains 14 bases not matched to a gene. Graves' hyperthyroidism was defined as stable when no progression to ophthalmopathy occurred over 18 months of follow-up. Hyperthyroidism patients were newly diagnosed, with disease duration under 2 months, and aged 18 to 65 years. Exclusion was applied to patients with uncontrolled infections, other autoimmune diseases, pregnancy or lactation. Diagnoses were based on clinical symptoms, serum thyroxine and TRAb, thyroid ultrasound and orbital computed tomography. PBMCs were isolated from about 9 ml of fresh peripheral blood by Ficoll-Paque density gradient centrifugation. Total RNA was extracted with Trizol reagent, and quality was checked on an Agilent 2100 Bioanalyzer.

The receptor's source is a woman between 35 and 50 years old with Graves' hyperthyroidism. Sequencing was performed on blood. The chain is encoded by TRBV20-1 joined to TRBJ2-3; 13 bases in the junction line up with TRBD2. The CDR3 reads as follows: CSAALAGGPLGETDTQYF. The nucleotide sequence reads TGCAGTGCTGCACTAGCGGGAGGGCCCCTGGGCGAAACAGATACGCAGTATTTT.